Sequencing of this T cell receptor beta chain was carried out in a study of patients and donors after allogeneic stem cell transplantation. This CDR3 region has 16 residues. Germline loops: CDR1 DFQATT, CDR2 SNEGSKA (reference sequence). V shed 6 bases, J shed 5 bases, and the junction held 16 bases outside the gene matches. TCRdb re-called the RT-PCR reads through MiXCR, storing one row per CDR3 protein. The profile shows about a million distinct CDR3 sequences, 15% to 20% of them singletons. Sequenced sample: blood, either unsorted or a sorted T cell fraction (not recorded which). The chain has TRBV20-1 and TRBJ1-3, with TRBD1 matching over 7 bases. The source of this sequence is a human donor who was either an allogeneic HSCT recipient or a stem cell or donor lymphocyte infusion donor (not recorded which). It is not recorded whose cells these are; they may come from a transplant donor. The CDR3 nucleotides read TGCAGTGCCCATCGGGACAGCCTCCCTCGGAGAAACACCATATATTTT. Translating gives CSAHRDSLPRRNTIYF.